This TCR beta chain originates from a study of regulatory T cells in long-lasting Graves disease. Regarding the study as a whole: Those with persistent disease had in common more public clonotypes (approximately 2,500) than new patients (approximately 920). Under persistent disease, TRBV28, TRBJ1-2 and TRBJ2-5 were used preferentially.

Combining iRepertoire HTBI primers with Arm-PCR of CDR3 regions, the authors built TCR beta libraries. MiXCR, applied by TCRdb to the multiplex PCR reads, yields one record per CDR3 protein. In the table there are almost 350,000 distinct CDR3 sequences, around 20% of which are singletons. Trimming shortened V by 2 bases and J by 7 bases, and 10 bases separated the two germline ends. This CDR3 comprises 13 residues. CDR1 is SGHRS and CDR2 is YFSETQ in the germline V gene. The sample holds one count of this clonotype. Its antigen remains unidentified. Time point meaning: persistent/refractory GD, antithyroid drugs over 5 years with positive TRAb. Extracted RNA from PBMCs served as the source of the TCR library.

The specimen comprised peripheral blood mononuclear cells (PBMCs), sampled when the disease was refractory, from a patient treated with antithyroid drugs. The receptor's source is a female donor with Graves disease. The rearrangement links TRBV5-1 to TRBJ2-1; D gene uncertain. CDR3 nucleotide sequence: TGCGCCAGCAGCTTAGGTAGCCATAATGAGCAGTTCTTC. Translation gives CASSLGSHNEQFF.